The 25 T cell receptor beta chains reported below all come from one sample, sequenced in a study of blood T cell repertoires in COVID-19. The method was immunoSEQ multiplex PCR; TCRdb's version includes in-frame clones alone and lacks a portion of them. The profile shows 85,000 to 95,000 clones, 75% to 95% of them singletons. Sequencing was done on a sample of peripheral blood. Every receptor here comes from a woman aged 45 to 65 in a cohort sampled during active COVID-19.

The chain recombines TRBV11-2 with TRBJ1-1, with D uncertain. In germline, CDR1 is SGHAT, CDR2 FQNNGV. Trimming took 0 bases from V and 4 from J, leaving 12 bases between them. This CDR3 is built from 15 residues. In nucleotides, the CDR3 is TGTGCCAGCAGCTTAGAGGGAGGGATAATCACTGAAGCTTTCTTT. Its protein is CASSLEGGIITEAFF.

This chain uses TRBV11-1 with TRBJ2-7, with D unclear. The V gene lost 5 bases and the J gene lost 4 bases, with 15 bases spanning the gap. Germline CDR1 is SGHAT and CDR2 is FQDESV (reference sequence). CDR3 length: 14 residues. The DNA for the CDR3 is TGTGCCAGCAGCCCTGGGCTTCTGGCGTACGAGCAGTACTTC. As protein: CASSPGLLAYEQYF.

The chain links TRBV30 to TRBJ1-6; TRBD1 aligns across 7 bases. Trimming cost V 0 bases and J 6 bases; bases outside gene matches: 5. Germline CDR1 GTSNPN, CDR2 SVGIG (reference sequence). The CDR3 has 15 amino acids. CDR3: CAWSVQQGINSPLHF. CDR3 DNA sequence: TGTGCCTGGAGTGTACAACAGGGGATTAATTCACCCCTCCACTTT.

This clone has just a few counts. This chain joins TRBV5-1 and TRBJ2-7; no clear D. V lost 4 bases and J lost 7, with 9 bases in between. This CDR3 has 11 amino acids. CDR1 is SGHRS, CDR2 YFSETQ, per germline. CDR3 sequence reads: CASSPGFEQYF. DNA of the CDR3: TGCGCCAGCAGCCCCGGTTTTGAGCAGTACTTC.

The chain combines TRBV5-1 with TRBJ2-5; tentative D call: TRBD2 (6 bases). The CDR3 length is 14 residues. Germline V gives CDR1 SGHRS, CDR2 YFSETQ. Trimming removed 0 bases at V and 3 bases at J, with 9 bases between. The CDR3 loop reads CASSLEGRKETQYF. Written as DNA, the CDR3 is TGCGCCAGCAGCTTGGAGGGGAGGAAAGAGACCCAGTACTTC.

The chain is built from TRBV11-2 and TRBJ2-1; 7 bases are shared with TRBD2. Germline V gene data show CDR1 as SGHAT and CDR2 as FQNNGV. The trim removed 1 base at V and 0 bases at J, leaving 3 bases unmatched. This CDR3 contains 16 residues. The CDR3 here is CASSLALASSYNEQFF. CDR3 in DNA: TGTGCCAGCAGCTTAGCACTAGCGAGCTCCTACAATGAGCAGTTCTTC.

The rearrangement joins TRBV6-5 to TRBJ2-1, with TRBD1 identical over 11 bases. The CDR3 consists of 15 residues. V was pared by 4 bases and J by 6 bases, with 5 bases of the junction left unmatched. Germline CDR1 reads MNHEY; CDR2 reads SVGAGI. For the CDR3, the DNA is TGTGCCAGCAGTTTAGGACAGGGGGCTCTCAATGAGCAGTTCTTC. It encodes CASSLGQGALNEQFF.

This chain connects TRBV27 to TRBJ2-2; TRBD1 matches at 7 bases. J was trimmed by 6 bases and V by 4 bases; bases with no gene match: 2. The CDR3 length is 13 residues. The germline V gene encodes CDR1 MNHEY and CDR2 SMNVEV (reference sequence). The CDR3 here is CASSYGTAGELFF. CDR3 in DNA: TGTGCCAGCAGTTATGGGACAGCCGGGGAGCTGTTTTTT.

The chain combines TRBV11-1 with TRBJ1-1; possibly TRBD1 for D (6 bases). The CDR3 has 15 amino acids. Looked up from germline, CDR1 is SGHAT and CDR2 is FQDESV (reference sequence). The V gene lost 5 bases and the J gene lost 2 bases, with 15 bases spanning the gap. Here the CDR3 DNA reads TGTGCCAGCAGCATGGACAGACACCCAAACACTGAAGCTTTCTTT. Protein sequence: CASSMDRHPNTEAFF. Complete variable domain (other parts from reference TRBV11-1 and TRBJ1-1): EAEVAQSPRYKITEKSQAVAFWCDPISGHATLYWYRQILGQGPELLVQFQDESVVDDSQLPKDRFSAERLKGVDSTLKIQPAELGDSAMYLCASSMDRHPNTEAFFGQGTRLTVV.

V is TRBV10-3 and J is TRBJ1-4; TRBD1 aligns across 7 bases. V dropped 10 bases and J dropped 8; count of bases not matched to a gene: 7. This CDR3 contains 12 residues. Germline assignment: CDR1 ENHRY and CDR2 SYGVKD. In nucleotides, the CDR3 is TGTGCCACCCAAGGCAGGGGGGAAAAACTGTTTTTT. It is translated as CATQGRGEKLFF.

This CDR3 reads CASSNRDRQETQYF. The CDR3 nucleotides read TGTGCCAGCAGCAACCGGGACAGACAAGAGACCCAGTACTTC. This sequence joins TRBV3-1 (or the pseudogene TRBV3-2) and TRBJ2-5; 7 bases match TRBD1. CDR3 length equals 14 residues. CDR1 is LGHDT and CDR2 is YNNKEL in the germline V gene (reference sequence). With 5 bases clipped from V and 2 bases from J, the junction kept 5 bases outside the gene matches.

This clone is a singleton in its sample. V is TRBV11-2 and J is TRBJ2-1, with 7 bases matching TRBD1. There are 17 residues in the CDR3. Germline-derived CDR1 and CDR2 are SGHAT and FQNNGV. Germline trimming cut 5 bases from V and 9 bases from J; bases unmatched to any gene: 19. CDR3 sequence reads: CASSLLQGSSRWGEQFF. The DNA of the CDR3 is TGTGCCAGCAGCCTACTACAGGGGTCCTCTAGATGGGGTGAGCAGTTCTTC.

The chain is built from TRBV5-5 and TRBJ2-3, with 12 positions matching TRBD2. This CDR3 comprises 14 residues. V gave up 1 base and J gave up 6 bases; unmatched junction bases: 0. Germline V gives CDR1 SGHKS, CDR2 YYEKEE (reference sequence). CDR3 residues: CASSLLAGGDTQYF. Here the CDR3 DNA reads TGTGCCAGCAGCTTGCTAGCGGGAGGGGATACGCAGTATTTT.

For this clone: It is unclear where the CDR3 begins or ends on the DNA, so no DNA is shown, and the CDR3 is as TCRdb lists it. CDR3: CASSSSDRSNEKLFF. V usage is TRBV7-6 and J usage is TRBJ1-4; the table's D call, TRBD1, has no DNA check behind it. Germline-derived CDR1 and CDR2 are SGHVS and FNYEAQ. Ends included, the CDR3 has 15 residues.

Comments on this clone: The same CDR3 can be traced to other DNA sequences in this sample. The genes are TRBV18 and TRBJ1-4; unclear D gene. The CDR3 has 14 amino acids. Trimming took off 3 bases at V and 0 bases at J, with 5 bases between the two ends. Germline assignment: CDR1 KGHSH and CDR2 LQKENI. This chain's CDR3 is CASSPGATNEKLFF. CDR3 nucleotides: TGTGCCAGCTCACCCGGGGCAACTAATGAAAAACTGTTTTTT.

The CDR3 region is CASTGPHNEQFF. As DNA, the CDR3 is TGTGCCAGTACAGGCCCCCACAATGAGCAGTTCTTC. The chain employs TRBV6-5 and TRBJ2-1, with D possibly TRBD1 on 5 matching bases. The ends were cut back, 9 bases at V and 5 bases at J, with 11 bases in the middle. Germline V gives CDR1 MNHEY, CDR2 SVGAGI. The CDR3 has 12 amino acids.

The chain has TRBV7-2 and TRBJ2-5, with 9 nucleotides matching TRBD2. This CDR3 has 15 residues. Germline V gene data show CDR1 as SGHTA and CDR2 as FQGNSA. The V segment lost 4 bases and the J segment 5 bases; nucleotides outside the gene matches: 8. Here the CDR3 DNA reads TGTGCCAGCAGCTCACCTAGCGGGGTTTCGGAGACCCAGTACTTC. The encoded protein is CASSSPSGVSETQYF.

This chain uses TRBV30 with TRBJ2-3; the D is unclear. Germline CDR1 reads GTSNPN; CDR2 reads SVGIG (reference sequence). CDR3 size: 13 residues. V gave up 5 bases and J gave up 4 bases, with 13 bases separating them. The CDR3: CAWDSGSADTQYF. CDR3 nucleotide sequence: TGTGCCTGGGACTCAGGTAGTGCAGATACGCAGTATTTT.

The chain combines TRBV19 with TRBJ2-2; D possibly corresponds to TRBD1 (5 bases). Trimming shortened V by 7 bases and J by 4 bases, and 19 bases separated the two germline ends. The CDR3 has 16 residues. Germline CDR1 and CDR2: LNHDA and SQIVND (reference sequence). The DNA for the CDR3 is TGTGCCAGTACTCACCCCGGACAACTTAGCACCGGGGAGCTGTTTTTT. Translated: CASTHPGQLSTGELFF.

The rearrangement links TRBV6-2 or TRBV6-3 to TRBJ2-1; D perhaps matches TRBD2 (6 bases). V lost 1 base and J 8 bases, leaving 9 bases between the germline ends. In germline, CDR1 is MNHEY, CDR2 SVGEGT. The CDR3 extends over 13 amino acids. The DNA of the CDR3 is TGTGCCAGCAGTTACTTCGGGAGTTATGAGCAGTTCTTC. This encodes CASSYFGSYEQFF.

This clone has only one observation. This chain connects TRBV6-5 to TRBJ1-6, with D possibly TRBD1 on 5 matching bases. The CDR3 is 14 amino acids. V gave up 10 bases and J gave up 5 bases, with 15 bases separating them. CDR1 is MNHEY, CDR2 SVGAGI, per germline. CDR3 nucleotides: TGTGCCACCCAACCCGGGACTGATAATTCACCCCTCCACTTT. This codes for CATQPGTDNSPLHF.

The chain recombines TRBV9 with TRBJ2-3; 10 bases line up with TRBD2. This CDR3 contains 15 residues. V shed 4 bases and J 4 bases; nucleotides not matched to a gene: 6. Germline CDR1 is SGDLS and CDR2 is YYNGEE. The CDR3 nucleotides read TGTGCCAGCAGCAACCTAGCGGGGGTGTCAGATACGCAGTATTTT. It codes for CASSNLAGVSDTQYF.

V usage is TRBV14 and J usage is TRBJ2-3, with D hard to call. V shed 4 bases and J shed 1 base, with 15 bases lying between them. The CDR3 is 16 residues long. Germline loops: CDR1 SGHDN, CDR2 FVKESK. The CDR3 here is CASSPVDTFRTDTQYF. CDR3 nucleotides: TGTGCCAGCAGCCCAGTAGACACCTTCCGCACAGATACGCAGTATTTT.

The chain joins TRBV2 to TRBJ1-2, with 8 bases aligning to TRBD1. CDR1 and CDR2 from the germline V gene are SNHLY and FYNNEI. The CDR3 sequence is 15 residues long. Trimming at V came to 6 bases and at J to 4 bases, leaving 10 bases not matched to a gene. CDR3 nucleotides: TGTGCCAGCAGGGTTAAGACAGGGGCTAGCTATGGCTACACCTTC. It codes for CASRVKTGASYGYTF.

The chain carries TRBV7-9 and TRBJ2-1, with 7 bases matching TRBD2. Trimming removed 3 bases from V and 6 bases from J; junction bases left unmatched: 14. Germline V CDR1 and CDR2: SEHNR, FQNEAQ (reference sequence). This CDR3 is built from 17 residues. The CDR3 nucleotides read TGTGCCAGCAGCTTCGGGGGACTACTAATGAGGGGCAATGAGCAGTTCTTC. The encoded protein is CASSFGGLLMRGNEQFF.